The 11 T cell receptor beta chains below were found in one sample sequenced in a study of PD-1 blockade in classical Hodgkin lymphoma. This sample's time point: newly diagnosed, previously untreated cHL patient sample. From thawed PBMCs, CD4+ T cells were purified using magnetic negative selection. Sequenced by immunoSEQ multiplex PCR; TCRdb stores in-frame clones only, minus some. The table has about 35,000 clones, around nine tenths seen once. Material for sequencing was CD4+ T cells from blood. The source of these receptors is a human donor with classical Hodgkin lymphoma.

V usage is TRBV2 and J usage is TRBJ2-3; weak D call: TRBD2 (6 bases). Germline CDR1 and CDR2: SNHLY and FYNNEI. CDR3 length: 14 residues. With 6 bases removed from V and 4 bases from J, the gap between germline ends came to 14 bases. The CDR3, as DNA: TGTGCCAGCAGCCGGGACTCCCTGCCAGATACGCAGTATTTT. It translates to CASSRDSLPDTQYF.

The genes are TRBV30 and TRBJ1-5, with TRBD1 as a possible D gene (6 bases). Looked up from germline, CDR1 is GTSNPN and CDR2 is SVGIG (reference sequence). The V gene lost 0 bases and the J gene lost 0 bases, with 15 bases spanning the gap. The CDR3 sequence is 17 residues long. The CDR3: CAWSVWTASGSNQPQHF. The CDR3 bases are TGTGCCTGGAGTGTATGGACAGCCTCAGGTAGCAATCAGCCCCAGCATTTT.

This clone appeared once. J is TRBJ1-2 and V is TRBV5-4; D remains unclear. V was pared by 4 bases and J by 4 bases, with 14 bases between. The CDR3 is 14 amino acids. The germline gives CDR1 SGHNT, CDR2 YYREEE (reference sequence). CDR3 coding DNA: TGTGCCAGCAGCCATGTTGAGGGAAGCTATGGCTACACCTTC. Translated: CASSHVEGSYGYTF.

This chain joins TRBV19 and TRBJ1-5; the match to TRBD1 covers 8 bases. This CDR3 spans 18 amino acids. J gave up 4 bases and V 3 bases, and 14 bases lay outside the gene matches. Germline assignment: CDR1 LNHDA and CDR2 SQIVND (reference sequence). The CDR3 nucleotides are TGTGCCAGTAGTATGGGACGCCAATTTAACAGGGGGAATCAGCCCCAGCATTTT. It is translated as CASSMGRQFNRGNQPQHF.

The chain uses TRBV7-6 and TRBJ2-3; 7 bases line up with TRBD1. This CDR3 has 15 amino acids. The germline gives CDR1 SGHVS, CDR2 FNYEAQ. The J segment lost 7 bases and the V segment lost 3 bases, leaving 10 bases of the junction unmatched. The CDR3 DNA sequence: TGTGCCAGCAGCTTGAATAAGGGGGCAATGAATACGCAGTATTTT. This gives the protein CASSLNKGAMNTQYF.

The rearrangement uses TRBV6-1 and TRBJ1-6; possibly TRBD1 for D (5 bases). Germline V gene lookup returns CDR1 MNHNS and CDR2 SASEGT. Trimming took off 0 bases at V and 7 bases at J, with 10 bases between the two ends. CDR3 length: 15 residues. CDR3 loop: CASSEAGTNNSPLHF. The CDR3 coding sequence is TGTGCCAGCAGTGAAGCCGGGACTAACAATTCACCCCTCCACTTT.

The V call is TRBV5-4, the J call TRBJ1-3; no reliable D call. V dropped 4 bases and J dropped 4 bases, with 9 bases sitting between them. The germline V gene has CDR1 SGHNT and CDR2 YYREEE (reference sequence). This CDR3 comprises 13 residues. This CDR3 is CASSPEWGNTIYF. For the CDR3, the DNA is TGTGCCAGCAGCCCGGAGTGGGGAAACACCATATATTTT.

The chain joins TRBV14 to TRBJ2-7; D is unresolved. The CDR3 is 14 amino acids. Germline values: CDR1 SGHDN, CDR2 FVKESK. Deletions cut 4 bases from V and 5 bases from J, with 15 bases between. CDR3 sequence: CASSRTIPPNEQYF. CDR3 nucleotide sequence: TGTGCCAGCAGCCGTACAATCCCCCCCAACGAGCAGTACTTC.

This chain connects TRBV28 to TRBJ2-7; tentative D call: TRBD1 (7 bases). V gave up 2 bases and J gave up 3 bases, with 14 bases separating them. There are 15 residues in the CDR3. Germline V CDR1 and CDR2: MDHEN, SYDVKM. CDR3 loop: CASSLGGGAVYEQYF. CDR3 DNA: TGTGCCAGCAGTTTAGGAGGGGGCGCGGTCTACGAGCAGTACTTC.

V usage is TRBV27 and J usage is TRBJ1-1, with D possibly being TRBD1 (5 bases). This CDR3 comprises 12 residues. Germline V CDR1 and CDR2: MNHEY, SMNVEV (reference sequence). Trimming removed 5 bases at V and 4 bases at J, with 8 bases between. CDR3 loop: CASSEGRTEAFF. The CDR3 DNA reads as TGTGCCAGCAGTGAGGGGCGCACTGAAGCTTTCTTT.

This clone showed up just once. V usage is TRBV9 and J usage is TRBJ2-5; D unclear. CDR1 is SGDLS, CDR2 YYNGEE, per germline. The CDR3 length is 14 residues. V was trimmed by 5 bases and J by 5 bases, leaving 16 bases between them. The CDR3 region has the DNA TGTGCCAGCAGTCCCACCCCCCAGCTCGAGACCCAGTACTTC. Translation gives CASSPTPQLETQYF.